The present TCR beta chain was sequenced within a study of blood T cells in healthy people across ages. Study results and limitations: Unsorted PBMCs blocked a conclusive comparison of naive and antigen-experienced cells.

Concerning this clonotype itself: As yet, its antigen is unknown.

Germline CDR1 reads SGHKS; CDR2 reads YYEKEE (reference sequence). CDR3 size: 14 residues. Trimming cost V 5 bases and J 5 bases; bases outside gene matches: 5. Together with a sample-barcoded 5' primer, a J-beta primer mix was included in a second PCR lasting roughly 6 to 12 cycles. TCRdb ran MiXCR on the 5' RACE reads and lists one entry per CDR3 protein. This sample carries about 730,000 distinct CDR3 sequences, roughly 45% of them seen once, and the ten largest clones take 20% to 25%. The chain links TRBV5-5 to TRBJ2-3; 10 nucleotides line up with TRBD2. The material sequenced was blood. The sequence derives from a woman aged 55-70 years in good health. This chain's CDR3 is CASSTSGVRDTQYF. CDR3 nucleotide sequence: TGTGCCAGCAGTACTAGCGGGGTCAGAGATACGCAGTATTTT.